The 2 T cell receptor beta chains listed next were all sequenced from one sample in a study of identical twins. TCRdb re-derived calls from the 5' RACE reads in MiXCR, one entry per CDR3 protein. This table has roughly 770,000 distinct CDR3 sequences, 15% to 20% appearing once. These same data were also listed under a study on T cells expressing NK-cell markers.

Sequencing was carried out using PBMCs. These receptors were collected from a woman between 18 and 29 years old in good health.

This clonotype was observed a handful of times. The chain's CDR3 is CASSPTGTGFGSPLHF. The CDR3 region has the DNA TGTGCCAGCTCACCTACCGGGACAGGGTTTGGTTCACCCCTCCACTTT. The chain uses TRBV18 and TRBJ1-6; 9 bases align to TRBD1. CDR1 and CDR2 (germline): KGHSH, LQKENI. J lost 9 bases, V lost 3 bases, and 9 bases had no gene match. CDR3 length: 16 residues.

The rearrangement links TRBV6-6 to TRBJ2-5; D ambiguous. Trimming took 5 bases from V and 3 from J, leaving 10 bases between them. This CDR3 spans 13 amino acids. Per germline, CDR1 MNHNY and CDR2 SVGAGI (reference sequence). The chain's CDR3 is CASSPPREETQYF. The CDR3 coding sequence is TGTGCCAGCAGTCCCCCCCGGGAAGAGACCCAGTACTTC.